The next 29 T cell receptor beta chains were all read from a single sample in a study of Tregs in tolerant kidney transplant recipients. Using immunoSEQ multiplex PCR, the repertoire was profiled, and TCRdb retains in-frame clones only, with some absent. This sample's clone table lists over 2,000 clones. FACS sorting followed an approximately 6-day coculture of CFSE-labeled recipient PBMCs with irradiated graft donor PBMCs. No antigen has been assigned to these receptors. The material sequenced was CD8+ T cells from blood cultured with allogeneic cells, taken before the transplant. These receptors came from a human patient who received a combined kidney and bone marrow transplant.

A remark on this clone: The read ends 3 residues shy of where the CDR3 ends; the end is completed using the germline J gene. V usage is TRBV4-2 and J usage is TRBJ1-1, with 7 positions matching TRBD1. This CDR3 comprises 17 residues. Germline assignment: CDR1 LGHNA and CDR2 YNFKEQ. The sequenced part of the CDR3 DNA is TGTGCCAGCAGCCAAGGAGGGTACCTACAGGGGCCGCCCGAA. Encoded protein: CASSQGGYLQGPPE. The complete CDR3 sequence is CASSQGGYLQGPPEAFF.

A word on this clone: Coverage ceases 3 residues before the CDR3 finishes, and the germline J gene fills in the end. The genes are TRBV2 and TRBJ1-1; D is possibly TRBD1 (5 bases). The CDR3 contains 15 residues. Germline V gene sequence: CDR1 SNHLY, CDR2 FYNNEI. Trimming left V 7 bases short and J 1 base short, with 16 bases between. CDR3 sequence reads: CASTDPGGANTEAFF. The sequenced part of the CDR3 DNA is TGTGCCAGCACTGACCCGGGAGGGGCGAACACTGAA. Filled out from reference TRBV2 and TRBJ1-1, the complete variable domain reads EPEVTQTPSHQVTQMGQEVILRCVPISNHLYFYWYRQILGQKVEFLVSFYNNEISEKSEIFDDQFSVERPDGSNFTLKIRSTKLEDSAMYFCASTDPGGANTEAFFGQGTRLTVV.

According to its frequency, this clone is medium-sized (0.01 to 0.1%). The sequence runs out 3 residues before the end of the CDR3; the remainder is reconstructed from the germline J gene. The J gene is TRBJ2-6, the V gene TRBV30; possibly TRBD1 for D (6 bases). With 2 bases removed from V and 3 bases from J, the gap between germline ends came to 14 bases. This CDR3 comprises 16 residues. From germline, CDR1 is GTSNPN and CDR2 SVGIG (reference sequence). The CDR3 protein is CAWSLPQGNGANVLTF. The covered CDR3 bases are TGTGCCTGGAGTCTCCCGCAGGGGAATGGGGCCAACGTC.

This clone shows up as medium-sized by frequency. Coverage ceases 3 residues before the CDR3 finishes, and the germline J gene fills in the end. The chain has TRBV30 and TRBJ2-5; the D is unclear. Looked up from germline, CDR1 is GTSNPN and CDR2 is SVGIG (reference sequence). The CDR3 covers 13 residues. Trimming pared 5 bases from V and 5 bases from J, leaving 15 bases between. The CDR3 loop is CAWGPSLQETQYF. Partial CDR3 DNA: TGTGCCTGGGGCCCCTCCCTCCAGGAGACC.

Comment on this clone: Read sequence stops 3 residues before the CDR3 end, and the germline J gene provides the missing end. The chain links TRBV2 to TRBJ2-7; TRBD1 is a possible D gene (6 bases). CDR1 is SNHLY, CDR2 FYNNEI, per germline. Trimming took off 7 bases at V and 2 bases at J, with 21 bases between the two ends. The CDR3 covers 16 residues. Incomplete CDR3 DNA: TGTGCCAGCACTAATCGTTATGGACAGACTACCTACGAG. Translated: CASTNRYGQTTYE. The complete CDR3 reads CASTNRYGQTTYEQYF.

This clone is identified as medium-sized from frequency. The read comes to an end 3 residues before the CDR3 does, leaving the germline J gene to fill in the end. The chain couples TRBV4-1 to TRBJ2-5; D uncertain. The CDR3 is made up of 15 amino acids. Per the germline V gene, CDR1 is MGHRA and CDR2 is YSYEKL. V gave up 2 bases and J gave up 2 bases, with 12 bases separating them. The DNA read from the CDR3 is TGCGCCAGCAGCCAAACCCCGCTAAAGCAAGAGACC. It codes for CASSQTPLKQET. The CDR3 in full is CASSQTPLKQETQYF.

On this clone itself: The read stops 3 residues short of the end of the CDR3; the missing end is completed from the germline J gene. The gene calls are TRBV18 and TRBJ1-1; D is uncertain. Looked up from germline, CDR1 is KGHSH and CDR2 is LQKENI. This CDR3 comprises 14 residues. CDR3 DNA (partial): TGTGCCAGCTCACCCGTAGCGGGAGACAATGAG. It yields the protein CASSPVAGDNE. The entire CDR3 protein is CASSPVAGDNEAFF.

In the case of this clone: Coverage ceases 3 residues before the CDR3 finishes, and the germline J gene fills in the end. V is TRBV28 and J is TRBJ1-1, with 8 bases matching TRBD1. V dropped 3 bases and J dropped 1; count of bases not matched to a gene: 1. The CDR3 sequence is 14 residues long. Germline lookup yields CDR1 MDHEN and CDR2 SYDVKM. The CDR3 loop reads CASSFGQGNTEAFF. CDR3 DNA, as far as it was read: TGTGCCAGCAGTTTTGGACAGGGGAACACTGAA.

This clone ranks as medium-sized in terms of frequency. With the read ending 3 residues before the CDR3 end, the germline J gene is used to fill in that end. The gene calls are TRBV7-6 and TRBJ2-5, with 10 nucleotides matching TRBD1. Looked up from germline, CDR1 is SGHVS and CDR2 is FNYEAQ. The CDR3 has 17 residues. V shed 5 bases and J 5 bases; nucleotides not matched to a gene: 14. CDR3 residues: CASSAAWRQGASETQYF. The covered CDR3 bases are TGTGCCAGCAGCGCGGCCTGGAGACAGGGGGCATCGGAGACC. Using reference TRBV7-6 and TRBJ2-5 for the parts outside the CDR3, the full variable domain is GAGVSQSPRYKVTKRGQDVALRCDPISGHVSLYWYRQALGQGPEFLTYFNYEAQQDKSGLPNDRFSAERPEGSISTLTIQRTEQRDSAMYRCASSAAWRQGASETQYFGPGTRLLVL.

This clone is classed as medium-sized by frequency. From the germline J gene comes the end of the CDR3, since the read stops 3 residues before it. The rearrangement uses TRBV2 and TRBJ2-2, with 8 bases that match TRBD1. The CDR3 covers 12 residues. V trimming: 10 bases; J trimming: 7 bases; junction bases outside the gene matches: 5. Looked up from germline, CDR1 is SNHLY and CDR2 is FYNNEI. CDR3 protein: CATQGANGELFF. CDR3 bases read: TGTGCCACCCAGGGGGCAAACGGGGAG.

This chain's CDR3 is CSVEDQGVGSGYTF. Partial CDR3 DNA: TGCAGCGTTGAAGACCAAGGGGTCGGGAGTGGC. This chain joins TRBV29-1 and TRBJ1-2; a possible D gene is TRBD1 (5 bases). The observed sequence ends 3 residues before the CDR3 terminus, with the missing tail filled in from the germline J gene. V was trimmed by 0 bases and J by 7 bases, leaving 15 bases between them. Germline CDR1 SQVTM, CDR2 ANQGSEA. This CDR3 is built from 14 residues.

Details on this clone: From the germline J gene comes the end of the CDR3, since the read stops 3 residues before it. The V gene is TRBV27, the J gene TRBJ1-5, with TRBD1 as a possible D gene (5 bases). Germline loops: CDR1 MNHEY, CDR2 SMNVEV (reference sequence). V lost 8 bases to trimming and J lost 0 bases, with 20 bases between them. This CDR3 region has 17 residues. The CDR3 loop is CASRTRGAVYSNQPQHF. The sequenced part of the CDR3 DNA is TGTGCCAGCCGAACCCGAGGGGCCGTGTATAGCAATCAGCCC.

By frequency, this clone registers medium-sized (0.01 to 0.1%). The observed sequence ends 3 residues before the CDR3 terminus, with the missing tail filled in from the germline J gene. This chain links TRBV20-1 with TRBJ2-1; 11 nucleotides line up with TRBD2. V lost 1 base, J lost 3 bases, and 11 bases stayed unmatched. The CDR3 is made up of 18 amino acids. Germline CDR1 DFQATT, CDR2 SNEGSKA (reference sequence). The DNA read from the CDR3 is TGCAGTGCTAGAGGGCTCCAACTAGCGGGGGCGGACTACAATGAG. Translated: CSARGLQLAGADYNE. The entire CDR3 protein reads CSARGLQLAGADYNEQFF.

A remark on this clone: The read ends 3 residues shy of where the CDR3 ends; the end is completed using the germline J gene. This chain joins TRBV9 and TRBJ1-1; the D gene is possibly TRBD1 (5 bases). The ends were cut back, 2 bases at V and 3 bases at J, with 8 bases in the middle. This CDR3 is 13 amino acids long. Germline V gene sequence: CDR1 SGDLS, CDR2 YYNGEE. CDR3 residues: CASSVPGYTEAFF. Partial CDR3 DNA: TGTGCCAGCAGCGTTCCAGGGTACACTGAA.

This clone registers medium-sized (0.01 to 0.1%) by frequency. Read data end 3 residues before the CDR3 end; the end is taken from the germline J gene. The V call is TRBV28, the J call TRBJ2-5; no reliable D call. Trimming stripped 5 bases from V and 5 bases from J, with 18 bases between. This CDR3 is built from 15 residues. CDR1 MDHEN and CDR2 SYDVKM come from the germline V gene. The sequenced CDR3 bases are TGTGCCAGCAGTCCCGCACCTCTAAGGCGGGAGACC. Translation: CASSPAPLRRET. The whole CDR3 protein is CASSPAPLRRETQYF.

On this clone: The read stops 3 residues short of the end of the CDR3; the missing end is completed from the germline J gene. This chain joins TRBV20-1 and TRBJ2-3; D uncertain. CDR3 length equals 16 residues. Looked up from germline, CDR1 is DFQATT and CDR2 is SNEGSKA (reference sequence). V was clipped by 0 bases and J by 4 bases, with 17 bases between them. CDR3 DNA (partial): TGCAGTGCTAGAGATCTTGTTCAGGAAGGATCAGATACG. It is translated as CSARDLVQEGSDT. The complete CDR3 sequence is CSARDLVQEGSDTQYF.

Judged by frequency, this clone is medium-sized (0.01 to 0.1%). The read falls 3 residues short of the CDR3 end, and the missing part is taken from the germline J gene. The chain employs TRBV11-2 and TRBJ1-2; perhaps TRBD1 as D (5 bases). The CDR3 has 12 residues. V was shortened by 7 bases and J by 4 bases, with 10 bases between the two germline ends. Per the germline V gene, CDR1 is SGHAT and CDR2 is FQNNGV. The CDR3 protein is CASTGGAYGYTF. The sequenced CDR3 bases are TGTGCCAGCACCGGTGGGGCCTATGGC.

Worth noting for this clone: The CDR3 extends 3 residues past the end of the read, so its final part is completed from the germline J gene. The V and J genes are TRBV2 and TRBJ2-1; no reliable D call. Per the germline V gene, CDR1 is SNHLY and CDR2 is FYNNEI. Deletions cut 10 bases from V and 4 bases from J, with 11 bases between. This CDR3 is built from 12 residues. The covered CDR3 bases are TGTGCCACACTTACCGTTTACAATGAG. Translation gives CATLTVYNE. From start to end, the CDR3 is CATLTVYNEQFF.

On this clone: The read stops 3 residues short of the end of the CDR3; the missing end is completed from the germline J gene. This sequence joins TRBV6-2 or TRBV6-3 and TRBJ2-7; D is uncertain. V lost 5 bases to trimming and J lost 0 bases, with 14 bases between them. The germline V gene encodes CDR1 MNHEY and CDR2 SVGEGT. The CDR3 has 15 amino acids. CDR3 bases read: TGTGCCAGCAGTGACCCGACTTCGAGCTCCTACGAG. Translation: CASSDPTSSSYE. The whole CDR3 protein is CASSDPTSSSYEQYF.

Comments on this clone: With the read ending 3 residues before the CDR3 end, the germline J gene is used to fill in that end. The chain is built from TRBV20-1 and TRBJ1-2; D gene unclear. Trimming removed 6 bases from V and 3 bases from J, with 17 bases in between. The germline V gene encodes CDR1 DFQATT and CDR2 SNEGSKA (reference sequence). The CDR3 runs 14 residues. The sequenced CDR3 bases are TGCAGTGCCCCGCGGTGGTCGGAGGACTATGGC. This sequence encodes CSAPRWSEDYG. The CDR3, in full, reads CSAPRWSEDYGYTF.

A note on this clone: The CDR3 end lies 3 residues beyond the end of the read and is filled in from the germline J gene. The gene calls are TRBV25-1 and TRBJ2-7; a weak D match, TRBD1 (6 bases). V gave up 0 bases and J gave up 5 bases, with 14 bases separating them. CDR3 size: 15 residues. Germline V gives CDR1 MGHDK, CDR2 SYGVNS. The CDR3 loop reads CASSEYLGARNEQYF. The CDR3 DNA, read in part, is TGTGCCAGCAGTGAATATCTGGGGGCGAGGAACGAG.

Turning to this clone: The read falls 3 residues short of the CDR3 end, and the missing part is taken from the germline J gene. This chain connects TRBV10-2 to TRBJ1-1; the match to TRBD1 covers 9 bases. This CDR3 contains 17 residues. Germline assignment: CDR1 WSHSY and CDR2 SAAADI. V was pared by 3 bases and J by 5 bases, with 13 bases of the junction left unmatched. The CDR3 bases that were read are TGCGCCAGCAGTGAAACCCCCGCGGGACAGGGAGGGACTGAA. Amino acid sequence: CASSETPAGQGGTE. The CDR3 reads in full as CASSETPAGQGGTEAFF.

As for this clone: The CDR3 is cut off 3 residues early in the read; its end comes from the germline J gene. V is TRBV7-7 and J is TRBJ1-2, with D perhaps matching TRBD1 (5 bases). Per the germline V gene, CDR1 is SSHAT and CDR2 is FNYEAQ (reference sequence). The CDR3 spans 13 residues. The V and J ends lost 5 bases and 1 base respectively, with 8 bases between them. CDR3 bases read: TGTGCCAGCAGCCGAAGGGGTAACTATGGC. Amino acids: CASSRRGNYG. The complete CDR3 protein is CASSRRGNYGYTF. Full variable domain (rest looked up from reference TRBV7-7 and TRBJ1-2): GAGVSQSPRYKVTKRGQDVTLRCDPISSHATLYWYQQALGQGPEFLTYFNYEAQPDKSGLPSDRFSAERPEGSISTLTIQRTEQRDSAMYRCASSRRGNYGYTFGSGTRLTVV.

Of note for this clone: Coverage ceases 3 residues before the CDR3 finishes, and the germline J gene fills in the end. The chain combines TRBV5-1 with TRBJ2-3, with D perhaps matching TRBD2 (7 bases). Germline CDR1 reads SGHRS; CDR2 reads YFSETQ. V lost 4 bases, J lost 4 bases, and 13 bases lay in between. The CDR3 runs 14 residues. CDR3 bases read: TGCGCCAGCAGCCAGAAGGGGGGGCCAGATACG. Residues: CASSQKGGPDT. The CDR3 in its entirety is CASSQKGGPDTQYF.

For this clone: Coverage ceases 3 residues before the CDR3 finishes, and the germline J gene fills in the end. The rearrangement links TRBV12-3 or TRBV12-4 to TRBJ2-1, with D unclear. Trimming left V 5 bases short and J 6 bases short, with 11 bases between. CDR3 length: 13 residues. The CDR3 is CASSPPPGNEQFF. CDR3 DNA (partial): TGTGCCAGCAGTCCCCCCCCGGGCAATGAG.

With respect to this clone: The read ends 3 residues before the CDR3 terminus; that terminus is restored from the germline J gene. J is TRBJ1-1 and V is TRBV28; no clear D gene. The CDR3 has 13 residues. V was shortened by 2 bases and J by 1 base, with 5 bases between the two germline ends. CDR1 MDHEN and CDR2 SYDVKM come from the germline V gene. The CDR3 sequence: CASSLTGNTEAFF. The sequenced part of the CDR3 DNA is TGTGCCAGCAGTTTAACGGGGAACACTGAA.

With regard to this clone: The read ends 3 residues shy of where the CDR3 ends; the end is completed using the germline J gene. The chain carries TRBV5-1 and TRBJ1-5, with 10 bases aligning to TRBD1. CDR1 SGHRS and CDR2 YFSETQ come from the germline V gene. The V segment lost 1 base and the J segment 6 bases; nucleotides outside the gene matches: 4. The CDR3 consists of 15 residues. The CDR3 bases that were read are TGCGCCAGCAGCTTGACGACAGGGGGCGGTCAGCCC. Residues: CASSLTTGGGQP. The complete CDR3 protein is CASSLTTGGGQPQHF. The full variable domain, completed using reference TRBV5-1 and TRBJ1-5, is KAGVTQTPRYLIKTRGQQVTLSCSPISGHRSVSWYQQTPGQGLQFLFEYFSETQRNKGNFPGRFSGRQFSNSRSEMNVSTLELGDSALYLCASSLTTGGGQPQHFGDGTRLSIL.

To note about this clone: The read is 3 residues too short to cover the CDR3 end, so that end is filled in from the germline J gene. The genes are TRBV18 and TRBJ2-7, with D maybe TRBD2 (5 bases). Trimming took off 3 bases at V and 3 bases at J, with 12 bases between the two ends. Germline V gene sequence: CDR1 KGHSH, CDR2 LQKENI. CDR3 size: 14 residues. Incomplete CDR3 DNA: TGTGCCAGCTCACCGACTACCGGATACTACGAG. The encoded protein is CASSPTTGYYE. The whole CDR3 reads CASSPTTGYYEQYF. The variable domain in full, completed from reference TRBV18 and TRBJ2-7, reads NAGVMQNPRHLVRRRGQEARLRCSPMKGHSHVYWYRQLPEEGLKFMVYLQKENIIDESGMPKERFSAEFPKEGPSILRIQQVVRGDSAAYFCASSPTTGYYEQYFGPGTRLTVT.

This clone is classed as large by frequency. Partial CDR3 DNA: TGCAGCGTCCGGACAGGGGTTTCTGAA. It specifies CSVRTGVSE. The full CDR3 is CSVRTGVSEAFF. The V call is TRBV29-1, the J call TRBJ1-1; 9 bases map to TRBD1. The read terminates 3 residues ahead of where the CDR3 ends, so the germline J gene completes it. Germline V gene data show CDR1 as SQVTM and CDR2 as ANQGSEA. CDR3 length: 12 amino acids. After removal of 6 bases from V and 6 bases from J, the junction contained 5 bases not matched to a gene. The full variable domain, with the rest looked up from reference TRBV29-1 and TRBJ1-1, is SAVISQKPSRDICQRGTSLTIQCQVDSQVTMMFWYRQQPGQSLTLIATANQGSEATYESGFVIDKFPISRPNLTFSTLTVSNMSPEDSSIYLCSVRTGVSEAFFGQGTRLTVV.